The 14 T cell receptor beta chains below all came from one sample that was sequenced in a study of T-cell memory formation after mild COVID-19. TCRdb passed the 5' RACE reads through MiXCR, listing each CDR3 protein once. The table shows some 48,000 distinct CDR3 sequences, with roughly an eighth occurring only once. Sequencing used PBMCs or a T cell subset sorted from them (not recorded which). The receptors come from a man aged 18 to 29 who had mild COVID-19 (a few samples of this study predate the infection). Cell type and time point are not known.

This clonotype was seen a handful of times. The genes are TRBV10-3 and TRBJ1-5; a possible D gene is TRBD1 (5 bases). Germline V gene lookup returns CDR1 ENHRY and CDR2 SYGVKD. The CDR3 consists of 15 residues. The ends were cut back, 6 bases at V and 1 base at J, with 13 bases in the middle. CDR3 protein: CAIRQGLESNQPQHF. DNA for the CDR3: TGTGCCATCAGGCAGGGCTTGGAGAGCAATCAGCCCCAGCATTTT.

V gene TRBV6-2 or TRBV6-3 combines with J gene TRBJ1-5; no clear D gene. Trimming stripped 0 bases from V and 5 bases from J, with 5 bases between. Germline V gives CDR1 MNHEY, CDR2 SVGEGT. The CDR3 runs 13 residues. The CDR3 nucleotides are TGTGCCAGCAGTTACTCGGGTGATCAGCCCCAGCATTTT. It specifies CASSYSGDQPQHF.

This clonotype was counted between two and nine times. The J gene is TRBJ2-2, the V gene TRBV7-2; D gene unclear. From germline, CDR1 is SGHTA and CDR2 FQGNSA. The CDR3 is 14 amino acids. Between the trimmed V and J ends, which lost 4 bases and 4 bases, there was a span of 10 bases. CDR3 in DNA: TGTGCCAGCAGCTCAACTTCACTCACCGGGGAGCTGTTTTTT. This codes for CASSSTSLTGELFF.

In its sample, this clonotype was seen many times. The genes are TRBV5-1 and TRBJ1-1; weak D call: TRBD1 (5 bases). The CDR3 consists of 15 residues. V was cut by 1 base and J by 3 bases, with 13 bases left in between. Germline loops: CDR1 SGHRS, CDR2 YFSETQ. The CDR3 bases are TGCGCCAGCAGCTTGTCTTACGGGGCGGACACTGAAGCTTTCTTT. This encodes CASSLSYGADTEAFF.

This clonotype was counted a few times. The chain recombines TRBV4-3 with TRBJ2-7, with a weak D call TRBD1 (6 bases). The CDR3 length is 19 residues. Trimming pared 1 base from V and 1 base from J, leaving 23 bases between. In germline, CDR1 is LGHNA, CDR2 YSLEER. The CDR3 DNA is TGCGCCAGCAGCCAAGGGGTTGTGTGGTATTGGGGGCCGTCCTACGAGCAGTACGTC. The encoded protein is CASSQGVVWYWGPSYEQYV.

This clonotype has at least ten counts. The genes are TRBV12-3 or TRBV12-4 and TRBJ2-4; perhaps TRBD2 as D (6 bases). Trimming stripped 3 bases from V and 0 bases from J, with 12 bases between. CDR3 length: 16 residues. CDR3 protein: CASSFEWGVAKNIQYF. In DNA, the CDR3 is TGTGCCAGCAGTTTCGAGTGGGGGGTAGCCAAAAACATTCAGTACTTC.

The chain uses TRBV4-2 and TRBJ2-5, with TRBD1 matching 8 bases. Germline V CDR1 and CDR2: LGHNA, YNFKEQ. The CDR3 consists of 15 residues. V lost 5 bases, J lost 2 bases, and 7 bases stayed unmatched. CDR3 DNA sequence: TGTGCCAGCAGCAAGGACAGGGTTAAGCAAGAGACCCAGTACTTC. Residues: CASSKDRVKQETQYF.

The sample holds a few counts of this clonotype. V usage is TRBV7-2 and J usage is TRBJ2-5; 7 bases are shared with TRBD1. In germline, CDR1 is SGHTA, CDR2 FQGNSA. The V segment lost 11 bases and the J segment 7 bases; nucleotides outside the gene matches: 13. CDR3 length: 13 residues. The CDR3 loop reads CASTTGRSATQYF. CDR3 in DNA: TGTGCCTCCACGACAGGGCGGTCAGCGACCCAGTACTTC.

In its sample, this clonotype was seen a few times. This chain connects TRBV19 to TRBJ2-3, with 9 bases identical to TRBD2. After removal of 10 bases from V and 6 bases from J, the junction contained 14 bases not matched to a gene. This CDR3 contains 15 residues. Germline V lookup: CDR1 LNHDA, CDR2 SQIVND (reference sequence). CDR3 nucleotide sequence: TGTGCCACCGCGGGGTCCAGCGGGAGGCGGGATACGCAGTATTTT. It specifies CATAGSSGRRDTQYF.

This clonotype was counted at least ten times. V and J are TRBV2 and TRBJ2-2, with 13 positions matching TRBD2. The CDR3 spans 18 residues. Trimming cost V 6 bases and J 3 bases; bases outside gene matches: 10. Looked up from germline, CDR1 is SNHLY and CDR2 is FYNNEI. The CDR3 nucleotides are TGTGCCAGCAGCAAAGGACTAGCGGGGGTCGGGGACACCGGGGAGCTGTTTTTT. This translates into CASSKGLAGVGDTGELFF. The full variable domain, with the rest looked up from reference TRBV2 and TRBJ2-2, is EPEVTQTPSHQVTQMGQEVILRCVPISNHLYFYWYRQILGQKVEFLVSFYNNEISEKSEIFDDQFSVERPDGSNFTLKIRSTKLEDSAMYFCASSKGLAGVGDTGELFFGEGSRLTVL.

The J gene is TRBJ2-3, the V gene TRBV6-1, with 10 bases matching TRBD2. The V segment lost 7 bases and the J segment 15 bases; nucleotides outside the gene matches: 10. The CDR3 totals 12 residues. Germline V lookup: CDR1 MNHNS, CDR2 SASEGT. The CDR3 region is CASNTFGTSVYF. Written as DNA, the CDR3 is TGTGCCAGCAACACCTTCGGGACTAGCGTTTATTTT.

This clonotype was detected a few times. The J gene is TRBJ2-1, the V gene TRBV7-2; perhaps TRBD2 as D (6 bases). The ends were cut back, 8 bases at V and 8 bases at J, with 22 bases in the middle. CDR1 is SGHTA and CDR2 is FQGNSA in the germline V gene. The CDR3 runs to 15 residues. CDR3 sequence (DNA): TGTGCCAGCCGATTGCTCAGCGGGTGGCAGGATGAGCAGTTCTTC. Protein product: CASRLLSGWQDEQFF.

In its sample, this clonotype was seen a few times. The gene calls are TRBV12-3 or TRBV12-4 and TRBJ1-5; 7 nucleotides line up with TRBD1. V lost 5 bases to trimming and J lost 9 bases; unmatched junction nucleotides: 7. The CDR3 contains 13 residues. CDR3 nucleotides: TGTGCCAGCAGTGAACAGGGGATGGGGCCCCAGCATTTT. This sequence encodes CASSEQGMGPQHF.

This clonotype showed up just a few times. CDR3 protein: CSVRTPETGGTEAFF. For the CDR3, the DNA is TGCAGCGTGCGAACCCCGGAGACAGGGGGCACTGAAGCTTTCTTT. The V call is TRBV29-1, the J call TRBJ1-1, with 9 bases fitting TRBD1. The CDR3 sequence is 15 residues long. Germline trimming cut 6 bases from V and 4 bases from J; bases unmatched to any gene: 12. CDR1 is SQVTM and CDR2 is ANQGSEA in the germline V gene. Filled out from reference TRBV29-1 and TRBJ1-1, the complete variable domain reads SAVISQKPSRDICQRGTSLTIQCQVDSQVTMMFWYRQQPGQSLTLIATANQGSEATYESGFVIDKFPISRPNLTFSTLTVSNMSPEDSSIYLCSVRTPETGGTEAFFGQGTRLTVV.